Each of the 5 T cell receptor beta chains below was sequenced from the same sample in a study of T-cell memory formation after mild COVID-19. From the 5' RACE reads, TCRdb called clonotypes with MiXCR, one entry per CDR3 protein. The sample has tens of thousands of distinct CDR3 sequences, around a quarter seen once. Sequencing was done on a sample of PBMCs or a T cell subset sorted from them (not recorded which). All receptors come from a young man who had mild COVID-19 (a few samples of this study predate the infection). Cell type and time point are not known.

CDR3 sequence: CASSVDGGVRGQFF. The CDR3 DNA follows: TGTGCCAGCAGCGTAGACGGGGGGGTTCGAGGGCAGTTCTTC. The chain carries TRBV9 and TRBJ2-1; 8 bases map to TRBD2. The CDR3 loop spans 14 amino acids. V trimming: 0 bases; J trimming: 12 bases; junction bases outside the gene matches: 8. Germline V CDR1 and CDR2: SGDLS, YYNGEE.

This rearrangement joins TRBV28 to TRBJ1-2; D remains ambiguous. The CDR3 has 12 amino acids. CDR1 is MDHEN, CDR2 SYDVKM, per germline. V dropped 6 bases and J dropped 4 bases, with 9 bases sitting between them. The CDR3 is CASRKGPYGYTF. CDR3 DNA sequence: TGTGCCAGCAGGAAAGGACCCTATGGCTACACCTTC.

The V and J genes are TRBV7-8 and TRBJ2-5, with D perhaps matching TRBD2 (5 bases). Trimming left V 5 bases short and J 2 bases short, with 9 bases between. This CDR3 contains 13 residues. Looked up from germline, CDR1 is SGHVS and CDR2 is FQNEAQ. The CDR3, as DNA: TGTGCCAGCAGCCCCCGGGGACAAGAGACCCAGTACTTC. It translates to CASSPRGQETQYF.

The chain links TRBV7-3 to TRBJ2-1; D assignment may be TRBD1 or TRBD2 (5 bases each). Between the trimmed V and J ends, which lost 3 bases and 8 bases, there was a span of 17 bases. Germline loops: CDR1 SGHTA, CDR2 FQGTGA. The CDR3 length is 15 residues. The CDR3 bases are TGTGCCAGCAGCTTGACCGTGAGGGGCGTTGATGAGCAGTTCTTC. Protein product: CASSLTVRGVDEQFF. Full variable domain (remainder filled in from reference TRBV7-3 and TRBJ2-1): GAGVSQTPSNKVTEKGKYVELRCDPISGHTALYWYRQSLGQGPEFLIYFQGTGAADDSGLPNDRFFAVRPEGSVSTLKIQRTERGDSAVYLCASSLTVRGVDEQFFGPGTRLTVL.

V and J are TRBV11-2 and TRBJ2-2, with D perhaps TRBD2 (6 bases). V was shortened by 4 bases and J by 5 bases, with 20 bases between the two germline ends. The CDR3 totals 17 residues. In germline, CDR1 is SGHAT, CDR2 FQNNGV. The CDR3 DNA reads TGTGCCAGCAGCTGGGGTCGCAGGGTAGGGAGGACCGGGGAGCTGTTTTTT. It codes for CASSWGRRVGRTGELFF.